What follows are 2 T cell receptor beta chains derived from one specimen sequenced in a study of radiotherapy plus CTLA-4 blockade in lung cancer. Profiled with immunoSEQ multiplex PCR; TCRdb holds only in-frame clones, not every one. Among roughly 71,000 clones listed, roughly 75% were seen once. This material consisted of peripheral blood, taken from a patient treated with radiotherapy plus ipilimumab. The receptors were gathered from a human donor with non-small cell lung cancer who had a complete response to radiotherapy plus ipilimumab.

This clone is termed medium-sized. The chain has TRBV5-1 and TRBJ1-2; D unresolved. The CDR3 is 13 amino acids. Trimming removed 3 bases at V and 7 bases at J, with 13 bases between. Germline loops: CDR1 SGHRS, CDR2 YFSETQ. CDR3 nucleotides: TGCGCCAGCAGCTCCACAGCCCTGGGTGGCTACACCTTC. Protein sequence: CASSSTALGGYTF.

The gene calls are TRBV2 and TRBJ1-6; D not resolved. Germline CDR1 SNHLY, CDR2 FYNNEI. Trimming cost V 3 bases and J 4 bases, with 10 bases left between them. The CDR3 is 15 residues long. The CDR3 spells CASSEQWQYNSPLHF. CDR3 nucleotide sequence: TGTGCCAGCAGTGAGCAATGGCAATATAATTCACCCCTCCACTTT.